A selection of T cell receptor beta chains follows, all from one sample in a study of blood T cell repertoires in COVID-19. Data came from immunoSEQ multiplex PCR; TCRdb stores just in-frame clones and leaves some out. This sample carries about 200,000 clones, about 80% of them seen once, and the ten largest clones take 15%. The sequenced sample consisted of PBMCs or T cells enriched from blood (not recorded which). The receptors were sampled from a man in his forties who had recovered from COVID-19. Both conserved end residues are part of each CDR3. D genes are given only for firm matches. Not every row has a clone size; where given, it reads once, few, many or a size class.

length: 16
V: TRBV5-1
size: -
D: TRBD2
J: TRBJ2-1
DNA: TGCGCCAGCAGTTATCCCGGGACTAGCGGGAACAATGAGCAGTTCTTC
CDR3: CASSYPGTSGNNEQFF

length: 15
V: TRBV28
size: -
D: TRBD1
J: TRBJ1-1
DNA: TGTGCCAGCAGTACACTAGGACAGGGGAGGACTGAAGCTTTCTTT
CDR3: CASSTLGQGRTEAFF

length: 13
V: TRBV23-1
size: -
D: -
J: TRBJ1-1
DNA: TGCGCCAGCAGTCCTAGGGCAGCTGGGGGGGCTTTCTTT
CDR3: CASSPRAAGGAFF

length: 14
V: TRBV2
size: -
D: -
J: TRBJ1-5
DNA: TGTGCCAGCAGCCCCTGGGGCAGCTCTCAGCCCCAGCATTTT
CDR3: CASSPWGSSQPQHF

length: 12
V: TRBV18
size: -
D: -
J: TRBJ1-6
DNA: TGTGCCAGCTCACCACGATGGGGGGACCTCCACTTT
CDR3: CASSPRWGDLHF

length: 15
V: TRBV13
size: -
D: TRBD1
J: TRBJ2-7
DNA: TGTGCCAGCAGCTCCGACAGGGGCTTCTCCTACGAGCAGTACTTC
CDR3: CASSSDRGFSYEQYF

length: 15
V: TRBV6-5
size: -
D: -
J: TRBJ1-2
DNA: TGTGCCAGCAGTTACTCCTTAACCGCCTGGAGCGGCTACACCTTC
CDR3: CASSYSLTAWSGYTF

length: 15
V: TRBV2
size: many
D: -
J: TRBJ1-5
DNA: TGTGCCAGCCGTACCTTTGGGACAAACAATCAGCCCCAGCATTTT
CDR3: CASRTFGTNNQPQHF

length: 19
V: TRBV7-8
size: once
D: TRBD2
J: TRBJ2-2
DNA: TGTGCCAGCAGTTACCGCTTGATAGCGGGAGGGCAGAACACCGGGGAGCTGTTTTTT
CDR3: CASSYRLIAGGQNTGELFF

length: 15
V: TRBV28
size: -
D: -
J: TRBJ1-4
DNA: TGTGCCAGCAGCCCGGGGGGGGCCACTAATGAAAAACTGTTTTTT
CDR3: CASSPGGATNEKLFF

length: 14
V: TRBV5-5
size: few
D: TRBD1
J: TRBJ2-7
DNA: TGTGCCAGCAGCCCCGACCGGGACAGGCGGGCGCAGTACTTC
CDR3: CASSPDRDRRAQYF

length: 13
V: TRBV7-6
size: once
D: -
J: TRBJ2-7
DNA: TGTGCCAGCAGCTACCTACAGGGCATGGAGCAGTACTTC
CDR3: CASSYLQGMEQYF

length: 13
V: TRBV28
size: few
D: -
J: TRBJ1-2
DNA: TGTGCCACCAAAACAGGGTGGAGCTATGGCTACACCTTC
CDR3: CATKTGWSYGYTF

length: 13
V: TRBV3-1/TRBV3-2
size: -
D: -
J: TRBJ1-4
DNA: TGTGCCAGCAGCCAAAGGGGTAGTGAAAAACTGTTTTTT
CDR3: CASSQRGSEKLFF

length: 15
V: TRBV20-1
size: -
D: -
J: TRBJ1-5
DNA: TGCAGTGCTAGTAGCTGGGAGAATAGCAATCAGCCCCAGCATTTT
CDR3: CSASSWENSNQPQHF

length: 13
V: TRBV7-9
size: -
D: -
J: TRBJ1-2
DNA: TGTGCCAGCAGCTTAGAGCTCCCGAGTGGCTACACCTTC
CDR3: CASSLELPSGYTF

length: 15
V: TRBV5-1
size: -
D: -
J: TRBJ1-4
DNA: TGCGCCAGCAGCTTTGGGGCCGTGACTAATGAAAAACTGTTTTTT
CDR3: CASSFGAVTNEKLFF

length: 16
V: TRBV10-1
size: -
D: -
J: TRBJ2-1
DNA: TGCGCCAGCAGTGAGTCGAGCTCCAGGAAATACAATGAGCAGTTCTTC
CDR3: CASSESSSRKYNEQFF

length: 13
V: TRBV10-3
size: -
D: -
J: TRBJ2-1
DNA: TGTGCCATCTCAGCGACCGGCTACAATGAGCAGTTCTTC
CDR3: CAISATGYNEQFF

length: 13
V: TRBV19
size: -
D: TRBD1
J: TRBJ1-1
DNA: TGTGCCAGTAGTAAGGGGGCGCAAACTGAAGCTTTCTTT
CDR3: CASSKGAQTEAFF

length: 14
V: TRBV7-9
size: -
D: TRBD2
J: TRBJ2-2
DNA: TGTGCGGCTCGCCGGGGGGCGAACACCGGGGAGCTGTTTTTT
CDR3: CAARRGANTGELFF

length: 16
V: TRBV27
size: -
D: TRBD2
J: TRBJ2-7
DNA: TGTGCCAGCAGTTTATATCCCCGGACTAGCGCCTACGAGCAGTACTTC
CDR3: CASSLYPRTSAYEQYF

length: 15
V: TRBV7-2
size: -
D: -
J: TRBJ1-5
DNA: TGTGCCAGCAGCTTAGTCGGGCAGGGAAGTCAGCCCCAGCATTTT
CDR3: CASSLVGQGSQPQHF

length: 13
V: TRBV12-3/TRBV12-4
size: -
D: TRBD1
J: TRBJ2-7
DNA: TGTGCCAGCCAGACAGGGCTCGAGTACGAGCAGTACTTC
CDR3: CASQTGLEYEQYF

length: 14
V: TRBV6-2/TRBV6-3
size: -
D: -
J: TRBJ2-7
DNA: TGTGCCAGCAGTTTGGACGGGGATTCCTACGAGCAGTACTTC
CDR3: CASSLDGDSYEQYF

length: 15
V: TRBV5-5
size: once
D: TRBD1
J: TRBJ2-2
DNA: TGTGCCAGCAGCCGGACAGGCGCGAACACCGGGGAGCTGTTTTTT
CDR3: CASSRTGANTGELFF

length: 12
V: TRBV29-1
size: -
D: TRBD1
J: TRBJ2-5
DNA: TGCAGCGTTACAGGGGGCGCGGAGACCCAGTACTTC
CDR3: CSVTGGAETQYF

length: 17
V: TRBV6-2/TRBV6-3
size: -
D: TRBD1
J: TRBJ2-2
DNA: TGTGCCAGCAGTTGGAAACCGGGACAGGCGATCACCGGGGAGCTGTTTTTT
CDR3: CASSWKPGQAITGELFF

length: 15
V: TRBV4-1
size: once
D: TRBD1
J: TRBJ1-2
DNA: TGCGCCAGCAGCCAAATGGCACAGGGGAACTATGGCTACACCTTC
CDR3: CASSQMAQGNYGYTF

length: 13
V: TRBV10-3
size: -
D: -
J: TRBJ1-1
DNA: TGTGCCATCAGTGTACAGGAGAACACTGAAGCTTTCTTT
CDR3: CAISVQENTEAFF

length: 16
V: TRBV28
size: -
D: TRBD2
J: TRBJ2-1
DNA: TGTGCCAGCAGTCCAAGGGGTTTAGCGGGAGTCAATGAGCAGTTCTTC
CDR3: CASSPRGLAGVNEQFF

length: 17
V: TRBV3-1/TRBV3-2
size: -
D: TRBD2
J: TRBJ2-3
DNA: TGTGCCAGCACCGGGACTAGCGGGAGGCTCCTCACAGATACGCAGTATTTT
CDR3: CASTGTSGRLLTDTQYF

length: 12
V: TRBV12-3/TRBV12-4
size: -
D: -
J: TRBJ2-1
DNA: TGTGCCAGCAGTCTTACTTACAATGAGCAGTTCTTC
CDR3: CASSLTYNEQFF

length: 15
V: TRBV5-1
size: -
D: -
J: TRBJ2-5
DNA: TGCGCCAGCAGCTTGGAGGCCCGGGGTAGAGGGACCCAGTACTTC
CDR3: CASSLEARGRGTQYF

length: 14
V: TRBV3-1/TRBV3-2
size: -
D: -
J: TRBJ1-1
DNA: TGTGCCAGCAGCCAAGAAGCCCCGAACACTGAAGCTTTCTTT
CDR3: CASSQEAPNTEAFF

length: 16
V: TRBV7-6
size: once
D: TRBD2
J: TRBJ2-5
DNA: TGTGCCAGCAGCTTAGTGTCGGGGGGGCAGGGGGAGACCCAGTACTTC
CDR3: CASSLVSGGQGETQYF

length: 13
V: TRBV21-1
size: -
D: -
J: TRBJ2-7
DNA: TGTGCCAGCAGCAACGGGTCCACCTACGAGCAGTACTTC
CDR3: CASSNGSTYEQYF

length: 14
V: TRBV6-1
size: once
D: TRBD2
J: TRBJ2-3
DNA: TGTGCCAGCAGGGAAGCGGGGCGCACAGATACGCAGTATTTT
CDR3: CASREAGRTDTQYF

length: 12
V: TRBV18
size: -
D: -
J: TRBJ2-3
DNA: TGTGCCAGCTCAGGAGAGACAGATACGCAGTATTTT
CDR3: CASSGETDTQYF

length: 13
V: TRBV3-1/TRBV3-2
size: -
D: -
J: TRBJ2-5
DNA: TGTGCCAGCAGCCATGGCCGTCAGAAGACCCAGTACTTC
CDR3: CASSHGRQKTQYF